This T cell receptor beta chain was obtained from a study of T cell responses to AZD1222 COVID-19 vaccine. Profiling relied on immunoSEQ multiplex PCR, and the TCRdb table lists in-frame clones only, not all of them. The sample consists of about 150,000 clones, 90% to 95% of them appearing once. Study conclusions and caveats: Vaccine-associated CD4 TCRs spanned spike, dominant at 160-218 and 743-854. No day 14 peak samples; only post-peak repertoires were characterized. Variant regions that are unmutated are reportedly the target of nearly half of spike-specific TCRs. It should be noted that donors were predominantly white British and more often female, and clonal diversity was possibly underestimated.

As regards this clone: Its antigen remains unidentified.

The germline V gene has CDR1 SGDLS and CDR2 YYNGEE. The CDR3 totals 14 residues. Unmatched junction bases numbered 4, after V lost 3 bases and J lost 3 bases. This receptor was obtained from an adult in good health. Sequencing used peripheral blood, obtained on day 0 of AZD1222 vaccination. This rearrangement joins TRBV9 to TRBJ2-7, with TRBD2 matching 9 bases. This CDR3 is CASSATSGFYEQYF. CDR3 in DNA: TGTGCCAGCAGCGCGACTAGCGGTTTCTACGAGCAGTACTTC.